Listed below are T cell receptor beta chains from one sample, sequenced in a study of cytomegalovirus exposure and HLA in healthy donors. The assay was immunoSEQ multiplex PCR, and TCRdb's table has in-frame clones only and misses some. This table holds about 63,000 clones, approximately 88% found once. Sequencing was carried out using PBMCs. The receptors were gathered from a woman aged 18-29 years in good health and CMV-seronegative. The CDR3 runs from the conserved cysteine through the conserved F or W. Each record gives: clone size, J gene, D gene, V gene, CDR3 protein, CDR3 DNA. D genes are given only for firm matches. Only some rows state a clone size, as once, few, many or a class for expanded clones.

.	TRBJ2-1	TRBD2	TRBV13	CASSLGRGGGAGEQFF	TGTGCCAGCAGCTTAGGCCGCGGCGGGGGGGCTGGCGAGCAGTTCTTC
.	TRBJ1-2	TRBD1	TRBV6-1	CASSDPGMTGSNYGYTF	TGTGCCAGCAGTGACCCCGGAATGACAGGGTCTAACTATGGCTACACCTTC
.	TRBJ1-2	.	TRBV6-1	CASSQGRVDYGYTF	TGTGCCAGCAGCCAGGGGAGAGTGGACTATGGCTACACCTTC
.	TRBJ1-3	TRBD1	TRBV4-1	CASSYGTGWNTIYF	TGCGCCAGCAGCTACGGGACAGGGTGGAACACCATATATTTT
.	TRBJ2-2	.	TRBV21-1	CASSKEGRREGVTGELFF	TGTGCCAGCAGCAAAGAGGGTAGGCGGGAGGGCGTTACCGGGGAGCTGTTTTTT
.	TRBJ2-4	TRBD1	TRBV5-1	CASSLSQGANIQYF	TGCGCCAGCAGCTTGTCCCAGGGGGCAAACATTCAGTACTTC
.	TRBJ2-7	TRBD2	TRBV19	CASSIIWSELAGTYSYEQYF	TGTGCCAGTAGTATAATTTGGTCGGAACTAGCGGGGACGTACTCCTACGAGCAGTACTTC
.	TRBJ2-7	TRBD1	TRBV5-6	CASSPDSAQGAYEQYF	TGTGCCAGCAGCCCTGACAGCGCCCAGGGGGCCTACGAGCAGTACTTC
once	TRBJ2-3	.	TRBV4-1	CASSRLPGVGTDTQYF	TGCGCCAGCAGCCGACTGCCGGGGGTTGGGACAGATACGCAGTATTTT
.	TRBJ2-5	.	TRBV11-2	CASSSGEGLAIGETQYF	TGTGCCAGCAGCTCAGGGGAGGGGCTCGCCATAGGGGAGACCCAGTACTTC
.	TRBJ2-3	TRBD2	TRBV7-8	CASSSPQGLAADTQYF	TGTGCCAGCAGCTCCCCGCAAGGACTAGCGGCAGATACGCAGTATTTT
.	TRBJ2-2	.	TRBV15	CATSRWRARTGELFF	TGTGCCACCAGCAGGTGGAGGGCCAGGACCGGGGAGCTGTTTTTT
.	TRBJ2-7	.	TRBV5-5	CASSTRWGDEQYF	TGTGCCAGCAGCACCAGGTGGGGAGACGAGCAGTACTTC
.	TRBJ1-5	.	TRBV19	CASSRRRETLYSNQPQHF	TGTGCCAGTAGTAGGAGGCGAGAGACGCTCTATAGCAATCAGCCCCAGCATTTT
few	TRBJ2-7	.	TRBV6-6	CASSRGAESYEQYF	TGTGCCAGCAGCCGCGGTGCAGAGTCCTACGAGCAGTACTTC
.	TRBJ2-7	TRBD2	TRBV30	CAWNGLAGVPSEQYF	TGTGCCTGGAACGGCCTAGCGGGAGTTCCGAGCGAGCAGTACTTC
once	TRBJ1-3	.	TRBV6-1	CASSEGEGSGNTIYF	TGTGCCAGCAGTGAAGGAGAGGGCTCTGGAAACACCATATATTTT
.	TRBJ2-5	TRBD2	TRBV27	CASSYGTSGETQYF	TGTGCCAGCAGTTACGGGACTAGCGGGGAGACCCAGTACTTC
.	TRBJ2-3	TRBD2	TRBV6-5	CASRLLAGSTDTQYF	TGTGCCAGCAGACTACTAGCGGGGTCCACAGATACGCAGTATTTT
once	TRBJ2-1	TRBD2	TRBV6-1	CASSEARVRWWGGNEQFF	TGTGCCAGCAGTGAAGCCCGGGTGAGATGGTGGGGGGGCAATGAGCAGTTCTTC
.	TRBJ1-1	TRBD1	TRBV6-1	CASVDRAHTEAFF	TGTGCCAGCGTGGACAGGGCACACACTGAAGCTTTCTTT
once	TRBJ1-5	.	TRBV6-5	CASSYQGGASNQPQHF	TGTGCCAGCAGTTACCAAGGGGGGGCAAGCAATCAGCCCCAGCATTTT
.	TRBJ2-7	.	TRBV6-5	CASSPRAAAYEQYF	TGTGCCAGCAGCCCCAGGGCGGCAGCCTACGAGCAGTACTTC
.	TRBJ1-5	.	TRBV28	CASNQRQFRVNQPQHF	TGTGCCAGCAACCAAAGACAGTTTAGGGTGAATCAGCCCCAGCATTTT
few	TRBJ1-6	.	TRBV30	CAWEPGGDSPLHF	TGTGCCTGGGAACCGGGAGGCGATTCACCCCTCCACTTT
.	TRBJ1-6	TRBD1	TRBV6-5	CASTTRQGTSPLHF	TGTGCCAGCACCACAAGACAGGGAACTTCACCCCTCCACTTT
.	TRBJ2-1	TRBD2	TRBV4-1	CASSQPPLAGLNEQFF	TGCGCCAGCAGCCAACCCCCTTTAGCGGGATTGAATGAGCAGTTCTTC
few	TRBJ2-2	.	TRBV11-2	CASSKVQGNTGELFF	TGTGCCAGCAGCAAGGTACAGGGGAACACCGGGGAGCTGTTTTTT
.	TRBJ1-4	.	TRBV30	CAWRIWGRGHEKLFF	TGTGCCTGGAGAATCTGGGGCAGGGGACATGAAAAACTGTTTTTT
.	TRBJ2-7	.	TRBV14	CASSQSLEQYF	TGTGCCAGCAGCCAGTCCCTCGAGCAGTACTTC
.	TRBJ2-1	.	TRBV4-2	CASSQDRQGHNEQFF	TGTGCCAGCAGCCAAGATCGCCAGGGCCACAATGAGCAGTTCTTC
.	TRBJ1-3	.	TRBV21-1	CASSKRRSKWSGNTIYF	TGTGCCAGCAGCAAACGGAGAAGTAAATGGAGTGGAAACACCATATATTTT
.	TRBJ1-2	.	TRBV19	CASSPRGGYYGYTF	TGTGCCAGTAGTCCCCGCGGGGGATACTATGGCTACACCTTC
.	TRBJ2-1	.	TRBV30	CAWRFGTPGTHNEQFF	TGTGCCTGGAGATTTGGGACACCGGGCACCCACAATGAGCAGTTCTTC
.	TRBJ1-1	TRBD1	TRBV6-1	CASTTSDRGHTEAFF	TGTGCCAGCACCACATCCGACAGGGGGCATACTGAAGCTTTCTTT
.	TRBJ1-2	TRBD1	TRBV27	CASRTGVSYGYTF	TGTGCCAGCAGGACAGGGGTCTCCTATGGCTACACCTTC
.	TRBJ1-5	.	TRBV7-9	CASSLGEYSGNQPQHF	TGTGCCAGCAGCCTAGGGGAGTACTCGGGCAATCAGCCCCAGCATTTT
few	TRBJ2-3	.	TRBV5-1	CASSFRGAYTADTQYF	TGCGCCAGCAGCTTTAGAGGAGCCTACACCGCAGATACGCAGTATTTT
.	TRBJ1-6	.	TRBV11-2	CASSLVTGHNSPLHF	TGTGCCAGCAGCTTAGTAACAGGGCACAATTCACCCCTCCACTTT
.	TRBJ2-2	.	TRBV19	CASSRVDRTTGELFF	TGTGCCAGTAGCCGAGTTGACAGGACAACCGGGGAGCTGTTTTTT
.	TRBJ1-2	.	TRBV10-2	CASSEWEGDIYTF	TGCGCCAGCAGTGAGTGGGAAGGGGATATTTACACCTTC
.	TRBJ2-2	.	TRBV2	CASSVYPPGPGELFF	TGTGCCAGCAGTGTTTATCCCCCAGGGCCCGGGGAGCTGTTTTTT
.	TRBJ2-7	TRBD2	TRBV6-1	CASDTGLAGGEQYF	TGTGCCAGCGACACCGGGCTAGCGGGCGGCGAGCAGTACTTC